The present entry profiles one T cell receptor (beta chain) with its context. This record belongs to a study of T cells in Graves' hyperthyroidism and ophthalmopathy. Amplification of TCR beta CDR3 regions was performed using RNA transcripts as template. The HTBI primer set served for first-round RT-PCR of the TCR CDR3. Each CDR3 protein is one row after TCRdb ran MiXCR on the multiplex PCR reads. The data hold fewer than 700,000 distinct CDR3 sequences, with roughly 17% observed a single time. Germline values: CDR1 SEHNR, CDR2 FQNEAQ (reference sequence). The CDR3 is 15 amino acids. V gave up 1 base and J gave up 8 bases; unmatched junction bases: 8.

The clonotype comes from a woman in her late teens or twenties with Graves' ophthalmopathy. Sample: blood. V gene TRBV7-9 combines with J gene TRBJ2-1; 7 positions match TRBD1. The DNA of the CDR3 is TGTGCCAGCAGCTTAGGGGCAGGGGGAAGGTATGAGCAGTTCTTC. Protein sequence: CASSLGAGGRYEQFF.